These T cell receptor beta chains were read from a single sample in a study of blood T cell repertoires in COVID-19. Libraries were prepared by immunoSEQ multiplex PCR; TCRdb keeps only in-frame clonotypes and omits some of them. The sample lists about 170,000 clones, around 83% seen once, with roughly 7.3% in the top ten. The sequencing sample was made of peripheral blood. The receptors derive from an elderly woman in a cohort sampled during active or convalescent COVID-19. CDR3s leave out the opening cysteine and the closing phenylalanine or tryptophan. Each record gives: CDR3 protein, V gene, clone size, D gene, CDR3 length. D genes are given only for firm matches. Clone size, where shown, is once, few, many, or a class for clones that have expanded.

AGAQGPGGYT,TRBV30,few,TRBD1,10
ASRWMAGSRNEQF,TRBV5-1,NA,NA,13
AWGSSNTGELF,TRBV30,NA,NA,11
ASSRKGANTEAF,TRBV3-1/TRBV3-2,NA,TRBD1,12
ASSSGLNT,TRBV12-3/TRBV12-4,NA,NA,8
ASSLIGSGTAGGTDTQY,TRBV7-2,few,TRBD2,17
ASSSERTFAYT,TRBV12-3/TRBV12-4,NA,NA,11
SVDQYTGELF,TRBV29-1,NA,NA,10
ASSAESGANVLT,TRBV2,NA,NA,12
ASTSGWEELF,TRBV6-4,NA,TRBD2,10
ASSRGTDPNRKLF,TRBV7-8,NA,TRBD1,13
ASSQEEGSGANVLT,TRBV4-1,NA,NA,14
ASSQGFLRRGGTSGELF,TRBV3-1/TRBV3-2,NA,TRBD2,17
ASSAGTGFEQF,TRBV18,NA,TRBD1,11
ASSETDTGELF,TRBV6-1,few,NA,11
ASRANYEQY,TRBV7-2,NA,NA,9
ASSFPGLAGASSYNEQF,TRBV28,NA,TRBD2,17
ASSLFTSGDNEQF,TRBV5-1,NA,TRBD2,13
ASSLVLDRANYGYT,TRBV7-8,few,TRBD1,14
ASSYGTANQPQH,TRBV6-2/TRBV6-3,once,TRBD1,12
ASSSGQGTEQF,TRBV5-1,NA,TRBD1,11
ASSLIGGQPQH,TRBV6-1,NA,NA,11
ASSLDRGGTQGEKLF,TRBV5-8,NA,TRBD1,15
ASSFDRGDSGNTIY,TRBV3-1/TRBV3-2,NA,TRBD1,14
ASSELKQGLGGNTIY,TRBV5-4,NA,TRBD1,15
AISPGQGNEKLF,TRBV10-3,NA,TRBD1,12
ASSYSQQFNGYT,TRBV6-5,NA,NA,12
ASSALAGGASGANVLT,TRBV9,NA,TRBD2,16
ASSLVKLAGSYEQY,TRBV7-9,NA,TRBD2,14
ASSLFGPQSRYEQY,TRBV28,NA,NA,14